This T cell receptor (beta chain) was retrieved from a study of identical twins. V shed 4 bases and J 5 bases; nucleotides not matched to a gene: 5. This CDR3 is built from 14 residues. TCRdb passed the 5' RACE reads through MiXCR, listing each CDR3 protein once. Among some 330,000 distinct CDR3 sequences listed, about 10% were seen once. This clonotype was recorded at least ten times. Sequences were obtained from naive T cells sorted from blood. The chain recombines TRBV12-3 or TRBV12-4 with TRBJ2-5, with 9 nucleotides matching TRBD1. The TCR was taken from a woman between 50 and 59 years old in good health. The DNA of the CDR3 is TGTGCCAGCAGTTCACAGGGGGCAGAGGAGACCCAGTACTTC. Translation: CASSSQGAEETQYF.